The rows below give T cell receptor beta chains drawn from one sample of a study of blood T cell repertoires in COVID-19. TCRdb keeps only in-frame clones here, not all; method: immunoSEQ multiplex PCR. This table holds just over 150,000 clones, 80% found once. Sequencing used peripheral blood. These receptors all stem from a man aged 60-69 years with acute or convalescent COVID-19. CDR3s include the opening cysteine and the closing phenylalanine or tryptophan. Each record gives: V gene, clone size, D gene, J gene, CDR3 protein, CDR3 DNA. A D gene is named only where the DNA matches it firmly. Size is stated for part of the rows, as once, few or many counts, or as a class when the clone is expanded.

TRBV5-4,.,.,TRBJ1-6,CASSTDSFSNSPLHF,TGTGCCAGCAGCACGGACAGTTTCTCTAATTCACCCCTCCACTTT
TRBV6-5,.,.,TRBJ1-2,CASSPGGDRGYTF,TGTGCCAGCAGCCCCGGAGGGGATCGTGGCTACACCTTC
TRBV6-2/TRBV6-3,.,.,TRBJ2-7,CASSVLGRGSEEQYF,TGTGCCAGCAGTGTACTAGGACGGGGGTCGGAGGAGCAGTACTTC
TRBV29-1,.,TRBD2,TRBJ2-7,CSVRLAGVGEQYF,TGCAGCGTTCGACTAGCGGGAGTAGGGGAGCAGTACTTC
TRBV28,once,TRBD1,TRBJ1-5,CASYTRGSGQPQHF,TGTGCCAGCTACACCAGGGGGTCAGGGCAGCCCCAGCATTTT
TRBV10-3,.,.,TRBJ2-7,CAISDGLASSYEQYF,TGTGCCATCAGTGATGGTCTAGCTTCATCCTACGAGCAGTACTTC
TRBV7-3,once,.,TRBJ2-2,CASSASVDTGELFF,TGTGCCAGCAGCGCCTCGGTTGACACCGGGGAGCTGTTTTTT
TRBV7-9,.,.,TRBJ1-2,CASSFQGSYGYTF,TGTGCCAGCAGCTTTCAGGGGTCCTATGGCTACACCTTC
TRBV7-3,.,.,TRBJ1-3,CASSSQGSNTIYF,TGTGCCAGCAGCAGCCAGGGCTCAAACACCATATATTTT
TRBV6-5,.,.,TRBJ1-1,CASSLSGTEAFF,TGTGCCAGCAGTCTATCGGGAACTGAAGCTTTCTTT
TRBV13,.,.,TRBJ1-3,CASSLGSLAGNTIYF,TGTGCCAGCAGCTTAGGCAGCTTAGCGGGAAACACCATATATTTT
TRBV4-3,.,.,TRBJ1-6,CASSQDRSNSPLHF,TGCGCCAGCAGCCAAGATAGGAGCAATTCACCCCTCCACTTT
TRBV7-9,.,.,TRBJ1-2,CASSPNSAGDGYTF,TGTGCCAGCAGCCCTAACTCAGCGGGGGATGGCTACACCTTC
TRBV7-8,.,TRBD1,TRBJ2-7,CASRLSSAARGPYEQYF,TGTGCCAGCCGACTTTCCTCGGCGGCCAGGGGGCCCTACGAGCAGTACTTC
TRBV27,.,.,TRBJ1-2,CASSPLTLTGSYGYTF,TGTGCCAGCAGTCCGCTAACCTTGACAGGCTCCTATGGCTACACCTTC
TRBV5-4,.,.,TRBJ1-6,CASSRGGVYNSPLHF,TGTGCCAGCAGCCGTGGCGGGGTCTATAATTCACCCCTCCACTTT
TRBV5-1,once,.,TRBJ2-1,CASSPDAWSSYNEQFF,TGCGCCAGCAGCCCCGATGCGTGGAGCTCCTACAATGAGCAGTTCTTC
TRBV19,.,.,TRBJ1-2,CASSPRTEGNYGYTF,TGTGCCAGTAGTCCTCGGACAGAAGGCAACTATGGCTACACCTTC
TRBV7-2,.,.,TRBJ1-1,CASSPSIQGATEAFF,TGTGCCAGCAGCCCATCCATACAAGGGGCCACTGAAGCTTTCTTT
TRBV19,.,TRBD1,TRBJ2-4,CASNPTGAVKNIQYF,TGTGCCAGTAATCCTACAGGGGCGGTCAAAAACATTCAGTACTTC